One and the same sample provided the 9 T cell receptor beta chains below, sequenced in a study of cytomegalovirus exposure and HLA in healthy donors (dated by TCRdb to about 2017). Receptor libraries were prepared by the immunoSEQ multiplex PCR assay. TCRdb's version of the immuneACCESS table is confined to in-frame rearrangements and falls short of the full clone set. An unresolved V gene accounts for under half of the shortfall where checked; the remainder is of unknown origin. This sample has 250,000 to 400,000 clones in its table, and 88% of those were observed once. Jointly, the top ten make up about 0.96% of the sample. The sequencing sample was made of PBMCs. The receptors derive from a young man in good health and CMV-seronegative.

Comment on this clone: Other nucleotide sequences in the sample specify the same CDR3. The V gene is TRBV19, the J gene TRBJ2-1, with D unresolved. Between the trimmed V and J ends, which lost 3 bases and 4 bases, there was a span of 7 bases. The CDR3 has 13 amino acids. The germline CDR1 and CDR2 sequences are LNHDA and SQIVND (reference sequence). The CDR3 here is CASSIAQYNEQFF. CDR3 sequence (DNA): TGTGCCAGTAGTATCGCCCAGTACAATGAGCAGTTCTTC.

In the case of this clone: Other DNA variants within this sample encode the same CDR3. The rearrangement links TRBV11-2 to TRBJ1-3; D perhaps matches TRBD1 (6 bases). CDR1 SGHAT and CDR2 FQNNGV come from the germline V gene. The CDR3 spans 16 residues. V was pared by 3 bases and J by 1 base, with 13 bases between. DNA for the CDR3: TGTGCCAGCAGCTTGCAAGGCAGGGGTTCTGGAAACACCATATATTTT. Translation: CASSLQGRGSGNTIYF.

V and J are TRBV5-4 and TRBJ1-1, with no clear D. Germline V lookup: CDR1 SGHNT, CDR2 YYREEE (reference sequence). Trimming left V 4 bases short and J 5 bases short, with 15 bases between. The CDR3 spans 14 residues. CDR3 nucleotide sequence: TGTGCCAGCAGCCAACTTCAGTGGGCAACTGAAGCTTTCTTT. It codes for CASSQLQWATEAFF.

V gene TRBV9 combines with J gene TRBJ2-1, with 12 nucleotides matching TRBD2. The ends lost 4 bases at V and 7 bases at J; junction bases unmatched: 3. The CDR3 loop spans 14 amino acids. Germline CDR1 and CDR2: SGDLS and YYNGEE. CDR3 sequence: CASSRTSGINEQFF. The DNA for the CDR3 is TGTGCCAGCAGCCGGACTAGCGGGATAAATGAGCAGTTCTTC.

This clone was detected only once. The chain recombines TRBV7-9 with TRBJ2-1, with D perhaps matching TRBD1 (6 bases). CDR3 length: 16 residues. With 2 bases removed from V and 1 base from J, the gap between germline ends came to 12 bases. Germline V gene sequence: CDR1 SEHNR, CDR2 FQNEAQ (reference sequence). The CDR3: CASSLRGTGSYNEQFF. CDR3 nucleotides: TGTGCCAGCAGCTTAAGAGGAACAGGGTCCTACAATGAGCAGTTCTTC. Combining the CDR3 with reference TRBV7-9 and TRBJ2-1 gives the whole variable domain DTGVSQNPRHKITKRGQNVTFRCDPISEHNRLYWYRQTLGQGPEFLTYFQNEAQLEKSRLLSDRFSAERPKGSFSTLEIQRTEQGDSAMYLCASSLRGTGSYNEQFFGPGTRLTVL.

The J gene is TRBJ2-7, the V gene TRBV6-5; D gene ambiguous. CDR3 length: 11 residues. Trimming left V 2 bases short and J 4 bases short, with 3 bases between. The germline V gene has CDR1 MNHEY and CDR2 SVGAGI. CDR3 region: CASSYQYEQYF. CDR3 bases: TGTGCCAGCAGTTACCAGTACGAGCAGTACTTC.

This clone was observed a handful of times. The chain couples TRBV4-1 to TRBJ2-3; a weak D match, TRBD1 (5 bases). The length of the CDR3 is 18 residues. V was pared by 0 bases and J by 1 base, with 17 bases between. Germline V gene lookup returns CDR1 MGHRA and CDR2 YSYEKL. The CDR3: CASSQDWSSDSGTDTQYF. CDR3 DNA: TGCGCCAGCAGCCAAGACTGGAGTAGTGACAGTGGCACAGATACGCAGTATTTT.

The V call is TRBV4-3, the J call TRBJ1-4, with a weak D call TRBD1 (5 bases). CDR1 LGHNA and CDR2 YSLEER come from the germline V gene. This CDR3 has 20 amino acids. With 0 bases removed from V and 7 bases from J, the gap between germline ends came to 27 bases. The CDR3 nucleotides read TGCGCCAGCAGCCAAGACTTCGATGCAGGGAGGGTATACGGGAGTGAAAAACTGTTTTTT. It is translated as CASSQDFDAGRVYGSEKLFF.

The chain recombines TRBV6-1 with TRBJ2-7; TRBD1 aligns across 8 bases. Trimming cost V 7 bases and J 1 base; bases outside gene matches: 9. Germline values: CDR1 MNHNS, CDR2 SASEGT. CDR3 length equals 15 residues. This CDR3 reads CASTESGTGSYEQYF. The CDR3 nucleotides read TGTGCCAGCACCGAATCCGGGACAGGTTCCTACGAGCAGTACTTC.